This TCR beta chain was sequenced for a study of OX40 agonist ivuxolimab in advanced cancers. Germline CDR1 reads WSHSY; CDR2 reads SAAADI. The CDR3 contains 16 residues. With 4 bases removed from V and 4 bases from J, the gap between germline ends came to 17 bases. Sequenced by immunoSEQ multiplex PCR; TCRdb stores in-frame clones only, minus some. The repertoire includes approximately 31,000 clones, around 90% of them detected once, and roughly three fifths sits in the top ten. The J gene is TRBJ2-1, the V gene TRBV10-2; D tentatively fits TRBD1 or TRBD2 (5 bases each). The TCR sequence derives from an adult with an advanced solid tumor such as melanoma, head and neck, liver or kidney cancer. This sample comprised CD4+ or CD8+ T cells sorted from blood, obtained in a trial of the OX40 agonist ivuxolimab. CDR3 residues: CASSGLMGRSYNEQFF. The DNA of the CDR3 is TGCGCCAGCAGTGGGTTAATGGGACGGAGTTACAATGAGCAGTTCTTC.